The next 10 T cell receptor beta chains were all read from a single sample in a study of monozygotic twins with inflammatory bowel disease. TCRdb reprocessed the 5' RACE reads, with one entry per CDR3 protein and no DNA. The specimen's table records around 450,000 distinct CDR3 sequences. Sequencing was performed on blood. The receptors come from a human donor with ulcerative colitis or Crohn's disease, or a healthy co-twin of an affected twin (not recorded which).

This chain connects TRBV11-3 to TRBJ2-2; with no DNA, the TCRdb D assignment of TRBD2 cannot be verified. The CDR3 extends over 17 amino acids. Germline V gene data show CDR1 as SGHNT and CDR2 as YENEEA. CDR3 residues: CASSLAWTSGGTGELFF.

V and J are TRBV27 and TRBJ2-6; lacking DNA, the TRBD2 call made by TCRdb goes unchecked. The V gene's germline CDR1 is MNHEY and CDR2 SMNVEV (reference sequence). The CDR3 is made up of 18 amino acids. The chain's CDR3 is CASSSLGEGTSGANVLTF.

J is TRBJ2-5 and V is TRBV5-1; TCRdb picks TRBD1, but there is no DNA to check that call. CDR1 is SGHRS and CDR2 is YFSETQ in the germline V gene. CDR3 length equals 16 residues. CDR3: CASSSPGHGGEETQYF.

CDR3 amino acids: CASSQGRQGAHGELFF. The chain has TRBV4-1 and TRBJ2-2; TCRdb selects TRBD1, and the lack of DNA leaves this call unchecked. The CDR3 spans 16 residues. The germline V gene has CDR1 MGHRA and CDR2 YSYEKL.

This chain connects TRBV10-3 to TRBJ2-3; absent DNA, TCRdb's TRBD1 call cannot be checked. This CDR3 has 15 residues. Germline-derived CDR1 and CDR2 are ENHRY and SYGVKD. The CDR3 protein is CAIRDGQGLTDTQYF.

J is TRBJ1-2 and V is TRBV5-1. CDR3 length: 12 amino acids. Germline V CDR1 and CDR2: SGHRS, YFSETQ. Here the CDR3 reads CASSIDTYGYTF.

This chain uses TRBV10-3 with TRBJ2-5; the TCRdb D gene call, TRBD2, has no DNA to confirm it. The CDR3 consists of 14 residues. Looked up from germline, CDR1 is ENHRY and CDR2 is SYGVKD. CDR3: CAISAGLAEETQYF.

The chain employs TRBV7-2 and TRBJ2-1; TCRdb indicates TRBD1, and absent DNA this call remains unverified. The CDR3 runs 15 residues. CDR1 and CDR2 from the germline V gene are SGHTA and FQGNSA. CDR3 amino acids: CASSSTGGGMNEQFF.

The V gene is TRBV20-1, the J gene TRBJ2-3; TCRdb reports TRBD1, a call that lacks DNA to check it against. The CDR3 totals 14 residues. CDR1 is DFQATT and CDR2 is SNEGSKA in the germline V gene (reference sequence). The CDR3 sequence: CSARRQGALDTQYF.

The V call is TRBV7-3, the J call TRBJ1-1; absent DNA, TCRdb's TRBD1 call cannot be checked. The CDR3 covers 16 residues. Germline CDR1 SGHTA, CDR2 FQGTGA. Here the CDR3 reads CASSASGTGGVTEAFF.